This paragraph covers one T cell receptor (beta chain) sequence. The germline CDR1 and CDR2 sequences are SGHDN and FVKESK. The CDR3 runs 15 residues. V shed 0 bases, J shed 0 bases, and the junction held 1 base outside the gene matches. Generated by immunoSEQ multiplex PCR, the TCRdb table keeps only in-frame clones and is missing some. Among 280,000 or so clones, 75% to 90% were seen once, and the ten largest hold about 2.5%. The sample originates from a study of blood T cell repertoires in COVID-19. Across the whole study: Nucleic acid was either cDNA or gDNA, and it came from T cells, B-cell-depleted T cells, or PBMCs.

The receptor was isolated from a woman aged 45-65 years who had recovered from COVID-19. V gene TRBV14 combines with J gene TRBJ2-5, with TRBD1 matching over 7 bases. The sample consisted of PBMCs or T cells enriched from blood (not recorded which). The CDR3 protein is CASSQDRGYQETQYF. The CDR3 DNA sequence: TGTGCCAGCAGCCAAGACAGGGGGTACCAAGAGACCCAGTACTTC.